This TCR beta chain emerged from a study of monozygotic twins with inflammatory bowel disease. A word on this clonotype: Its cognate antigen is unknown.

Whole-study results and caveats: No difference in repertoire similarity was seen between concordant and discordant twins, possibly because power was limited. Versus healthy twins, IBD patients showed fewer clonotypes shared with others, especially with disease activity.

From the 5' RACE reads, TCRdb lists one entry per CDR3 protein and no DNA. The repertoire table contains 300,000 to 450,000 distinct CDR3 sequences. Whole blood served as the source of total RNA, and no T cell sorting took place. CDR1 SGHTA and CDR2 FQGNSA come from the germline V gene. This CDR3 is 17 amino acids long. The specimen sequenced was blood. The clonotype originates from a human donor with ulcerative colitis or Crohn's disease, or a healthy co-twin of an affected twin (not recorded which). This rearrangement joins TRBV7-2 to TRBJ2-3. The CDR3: CASSLNPPRASTDTQYF.